This is a list of T cell receptor beta chains from one sample in a study of low-dose radiotherapy and immunotherapy resistance in tumors. One entry per CDR3 protein results from TCRdb running MiXCR on the reads. The sample lists fewer than 110,000 distinct CDR3 sequences, less than 25% occurring once. The source material was PBMCs, sampled after low-dose radiotherapy plus immunotherapy. These receptors originate from a male donor with prostate cancer. Each CDR3 is given with its conserved first and last residue. D genes are given only for firm matches. Some rows have no size entry. The others give once, few or many, or a class for an expanded clone.

V gene	clone size	J gene	D gene	CDR3 DNA	CDR3 protein
TRBV9	many	TRBJ1-1	NA	TGTGCCAGCAGTCCCGGCCGGGGCACTGAAGCTTTCTTT	CASSPGRGTEAFF
TRBV19	many	TRBJ2-1	TRBD1	TGTGCCAGTAGTCCGGACAGGGGGCGGGATGAGCAGTTCTTC	CASSPDRGRDEQFF
TRBV27	many	TRBJ2-7	TRBD1	TGTGCCAGCAGTATAACCGGGACAGGGTCTTCTGAGCAGTACTTC	CASSITGTGSSEQYF
TRBV29-1	NA	TRBJ1-2	NA	TGCAGCGTGGACATCGACTATGGCTACACCTTC	CSVDIDYGYTF
TRBV10-2	NA	TRBJ2-3	NA	TGCGCCAGCAGTGAGTCGTTTGATGGGGGCACAGATACGCAGTATTTT	CASSESFDGGTDTQYF
TRBV11-1	many	TRBJ2-5	NA	TGTGCCAGCAGCTTAGGCCGTGGGACAATTCTTCAAGAGACCCAGTACTTC	CASSLGRGTILQETQYF
TRBV11-2	NA	TRBJ2-3	NA	TGTGCCAGCAGCCCAATCCGGTCCTTGGTCCGGCTGAGCACAGATACGCAGTATTTT	CASSPIRSLVRLSTDTQYF
TRBV29-1	many	TRBJ2-1	TRBD1	TGCAGCGTTGCCCGACAGGGGACGTACAATGAGCAGTTCTTC	CSVARQGTYNEQFF
TRBV7-9	many	TRBJ1-1	NA	TGTGCCAGCAGGGGGGGGAATGTGGCTTTCTTT	CASRGGNVAFF
TRBV28	many	TRBJ2-3	TRBD2	TGTGCCAGCAGTCTGTTGGGACTAGCGGGGGAAGAGGGCACAGATACGCAGTATTTT	CASSLLGLAGEEGTDTQYF
TRBV7-9	NA	TRBJ2-7	TRBD1	TGTGCCAGCAGTTTAGACCTCGCGACAGGGTCCGAGCAGTACTTC	CASSLDLATGSEQYF
TRBV5-1	many	TRBJ2-3	TRBD1	TGCGCCAGCAGCCAGGACAGGGCGGCAGATACGCAGTATTTT	CASSQDRAADTQYF
TRBV4-3	NA	TRBJ2-7	TRBD1	TGCGCCAGCAGCCAGAGACAGGGGGCCTACGAGCAGTACTTC	CASSQRQGAYEQYF
TRBV3-1	many	TRBJ1-4	NA	TGTGCCAGCAGCCAAGGTGCTCTTAAACTGTTTTTT	CASSQGALKLFF
TRBV7-9	many	TRBJ1-3	NA	TGTGCCAGCTGGGGCTTGGGATTTTCCTCTGGAAACACCATATATTTT	CASWGLGFSSGNTIYF
TRBV12-3/TRBV12-4	NA	TRBJ2-5	NA	TGTGCCAGCAGTTACCGCAGGACAGCCCAAGAGACCCAGTACTTC	CASSYRRTAQETQYF
TRBV14	many	TRBJ2-1	NA	TGTGCCAGCGGGCTAGCGACAGTCAATGAGCAGTTCTTC	CASGLATVNEQFF
TRBV5-6	many	TRBJ2-2	TRBD2	TGTGCCAGCAGCCTGGGGGCTACCGTCGGACTAGCTTTGCCCGGGGAGCTGTTTTTT	CASSLGATVGLALPGELFF
TRBV4-1	many	TRBJ1-3	NA	TGCGCCAGCAGCCAAGGATATGGGGCAGGAGGAAACACCATATATTTT	CASSQGYGAGGNTIYF
TRBV5-6	many	TRBJ1-2	NA	TGTGCCAGCAGCTTGACTTTAAGGACCTGGGACCTAATAACCTTC	CASSLTLRTWDLITF
TRBV18	NA	TRBJ2-1	NA	TGTGCCAGCTCACCAGTAGCCCCCGAGAGCTCCTACAATGAGCAGTTCTTC	CASSPVAPESSYNEQFF
TRBV23-1	many	TRBJ2-6	NA	TGCGCCAGCAGTCCAGCCCCAGGGACTGGGGCCAACGTCCTGACTTTC	CASSPAPGTGANVLTF
TRBV5-4	NA	TRBJ2-7	NA	TGTGCCAGCAGTGACCGGGGCACTTCCTACGAGCAGTACTTC	CASSDRGTSYEQYF
TRBV29-1	many	TRBJ1-3	NA	TGCAGCGTCACGGGGGGGCTCGGCTCTGGAAACACCATATATTTT	CSVTGGLGSGNTIYF
TRBV18	many	TRBJ2-1	TRBD1	TGTGCCAGCTCACCCCGATCGGGGACAGTAACCAATGAGCAGTTCTTC	CASSPRSGTVTNEQFF
TRBV12-3/TRBV12-4	many	TRBJ2-5	TRBD2	TGTGCCAGCAGCCCGCCTATCTCTAGCGGGGGGGCCCGGGAGACCCAGTACTTC	CASSPPISSGGARETQYF
TRBV20-1	many	TRBJ2-3	TRBD2	TGCAGTGCTAGATCGTTAGCGGGAGCTAGCACAGATACGCAGTATTTT	CSARSLAGASTDTQYF
TRBV5-1	NA	TRBJ2-7	NA	TGCGCCAGCAGCACCGAGTCGGCCCAGGCTTCCTACGAGCAGTACTTC	CASSTESAQASYEQYF
TRBV3-1	many	TRBJ2-1	TRBD2	TGTGCCAGCAGCCCCCGGCTAGCGGGGAATGAGCAGTTCTTC	CASSPRLAGNEQFF
TRBV11-2	many	TRBJ2-3	TRBD1	TGTGCCAGCAGCTCGATCAGGGGGCCAACAGATACGCAGTATTTT	CASSSIRGPTDTQYF
TRBV29-1	many	TRBJ2-2	NA	TGCAGCGTCCCCGGGTTGTCCGGGGAGCTGTTTTTT	CSVPGLSGELFF
TRBV4-2	many	TRBJ2-5	NA	TGTGCCAGCAGCCGAACCGTGACTAGAGGCCAAGAGACCCAGTACTTC	CASSRTVTRGQETQYF
TRBV7-7	many	TRBJ2-7	TRBD2	TGTGCTAGCAGCCGGGGACTAGCCTACGAGCAGTACTTC	CASSRGLAYEQYF
TRBV27	NA	TRBJ2-1	TRBD1	TGTGCCACCGCCGGGACAGGGATCCCCAATGAGCAGTTCTTC	CATAGTGIPNEQFF
TRBV13	many	TRBJ2-7	NA	TGTGCCAGCAGCTTTTCCCGGGTGACAACCTTC	CASSFSRVTTF
TRBV12-3/TRBV12-4	many	TRBJ2-1	NA	TGTGCCAGCAGTTTAGCTGGAGGGGGCCTCGCGCGTGAGCAGTTCTTC	CASSLAGGGLAREQFF
TRBV3-1	many	TRBJ2-7	TRBD1	TGTGCCAGCAGCCGACAGGGGACCTACGAGCAGTACTTC	CASSRQGTYEQYF
TRBV5-4	many	TRBJ2-7	NA	TGTGCCAGCAGCTCCCCGGGAAGACGTGGCGAGCAGTACTTC	CASSSPGRRGEQYF
TRBV20-1	many	TRBJ2-1	NA	TGCAGTGCTTATGACAGGAGTGAGCAGTTCTTC	CSAYDRSEQFF
TRBV7-9	many	TRBJ1-4	NA	TGTGCCAGCAGCTTAATAGTTGGTGAAAAACTGTTTTTT	CASSLIVGEKLFF
TRBV4-1	many	TRBJ1-3	NA	TGCGCCAGCTCTAGAGAGGTGAGCTCTGGAAACACCATATATTTT	CASSREVSSGNTIYF
TRBV9	many	TRBJ2-1	NA	TGTGCCAGCAGCGTTAGACAGTACAATGAGCAGTTCTTC	CASSVRQYNEQFF
TRBV7-8	many	TRBJ1-6	NA	TGTGCCAGCAGCTTAGTTCGGGTGGGAGGCAATTCACCCCTCCACTTT	CASSLVRVGGNSPLHF
TRBV6-5	many	TRBJ2-6	TRBD2	TGTGCCAGCAGTTTGACTAGCGGGTCTGGGGCCAACGTCCTGACTTTC	CASSLTSGSGANVLTF
TRBV13	many	TRBJ1-6	NA	TGTGCCAGCAGCCCACGGGCGGCCCTTAATTCACCCCTCCACTTT	CASSPRAALNSPLHF
TRBV7-2	many	TRBJ2-1	TRBD2	TGTGCCAGCAGCTTGGGGACTAGCGGGGGTCCTGAGCAGTTCTTC	CASSLGTSGGPEQFF
TRBV5-1	many	TRBJ2-3	NA	TGCGCCAGCAGCCTGGAGTTCAGGTTCGTGGATACGCAGTATTTT	CASSLEFRFVDTQYF